This T cell receptor (beta chain) was identified in a study of Ad26.COV2.S vaccination and SARS-CoV-2 variants (dated by TCRdb to the early 2020s). Some background on the complete study: Vaccine-arm donors came from COV1001, a multicentre, randomized, double-blind, placebo-controlled phase I-IIa trial of Ad26.COV2.S in healthy adults. Ad26.COV2.S was given intramuscularly at 5x10^10 or 1x10^11 viral particles, as a single shot or as two shots 56 days apart. Sequencing of the TCRbeta repertoire served to evaluate the specificity and breadth of SARS-CoV-2-reactive T cell receptors following Ad26.COV2.S vaccination. The TCR-sequenced set comprised approximately 32 samples: some 19 Ad26.COV2.S vaccine recipients, 5 placebo recipients and 8 SARS-CoV-2 convalescent individuals. Trial participants were randomized into five groups of five: low-dose or high-dose Ad26.COV2.S given once or twice, or placebo on both occasions. Investigators remained blinded to trial group allocation during experiments and outcome assessment.

Taken with the paper, the label for treatment or condition translates to: 15 to 20 received Ad26.COV2.S at low or high dose, single or two shots; a few received placebo; per-sample allocation not given. For vaccine and placebo recipients, the sequenced repertoires came from samples collected on day 63 after the first injection. In Cohort 1b, 25 adults aged 18-55 years were enrolled at a single site in Boston, USA, between 29 July and 7 August 2020. Ad26.COV2.S was a replication-incompetent adenovirus type 26 vector that expressed a prefusion-stabilized SARS-CoV-2 spike protein derived from the original Wuhan strain. From a lookup of the germline V gene, CDR1 and CDR2 are MNHNS and SASEGT. The CDR3 holds 16 amino acids from the cysteine to the phenylalanine. Left in the record is the CDR3 DNA by itself, 48 bases read in frame from the first base. V lost 1 base and J lost 0 bases; the stretch between them is 13 bases long.

TCRbeta CDR3 regions were sequenced with the immunoSEQ Assay. After extraction, genomic DNA underwent amplification by bias-controlled multiplex PCR, followed by high-throughput sequencing. In the authors' own workflow: To quantify the absolute abundance of every unique TCRbeta CDR3 region, sequences were collapsed and filtered. T cell fraction was estimated by normalization of TCRbeta template counts to usable DNA, with usable DNA being measured through amplification of reference genes present in all nucleated cells. Repertoire TCRs were annotated as SARS-CoV-2-specific by exact matching of V gene, CDR3 amino acid sequence and J gene to a known reactive TCR set. The reference SARS-CoV-2 TCR set was derived from MIRA and filtered for enrichment in COVID-19-positive ImmuneCODE repertoires, a step that removed public or cross-reactive TCRs. Drawing on the MIRA antigens, annotated TCRs were analysed further at the level of specific ORF or position within ORF. Breadth was defined as the number of annotated unique rearrangements divided by the total number of unique productive rearrangements, and depth was defined as the summed frequency of the annotated unique rearrangements. Group comparisons of TCR breadth used two-sided Wilcoxon rank-sum tests. Held by TCRdb, this immuneACCESS table contains in-frame sequences only and omits some clones. Under half of the omission traces to an unresolved V gene where checked; the cause of the rest is unknown. That table is the source of V, J and clone size, and D and trimming were worked out from the DNA. The sample table lists 300,000 to 400,000 clones, around four fifths of them with a count of one. The ten largest clones capture approximately 2% of the sample.

Points the paper makes about the study in general: After vaccination, substantial breadth of spike-specific CD8+ and CD4+ T cell responses was reported. Vaccine and placebo recipients had similar non-spike TCR breadth, a finding consistent with the vaccine containing only spike. According to the authors, total T cell responses may have been underestimated by the TCR breadth and depth analyses. Compared with placebo recipients, Ad26.COV2.S recipients showed higher spike-specific TCR breadth (P = 0.0014). Comparing responses between vaccine doses or regimens was not something the study was powered to do.

Worth noting for this clone: Its antigen remains unidentified. The record has no base qualities; no much larger clone is one base away.

This sample comprised peripheral blood, obtained in a trial of Ad26.COV2.S vaccine versus placebo. The rearranged segments are TRBV6-1 and TRBJ2-7; no D gene call is confident. This receptor was identified in a person between 18 and 60 years old who received the Ad26.COV2.S COVID-19 vaccine or a placebo. The sequenced DNA is TGTGCCAGCAGTGAAGGATCGGCCCGCCGCTCCTACGAGCAGTACTTC. The resulting protein is CASSEGSARRSYEQYF.